These 24 T cell receptor beta chains were all obtained from the same sample, sequenced in a study of T cells in Graves' hyperthyroidism and ophthalmopathy. RNA transcripts were the template for amplifying TCR beta CDR3 regions. TCR CDR3 underwent first-round RT-PCR with the HTBI primer set. TCRdb passed the multiplex PCR reads through MiXCR, listing each CDR3 protein once. This table has roughly 750,000 distinct CDR3 sequences, less than 20% appearing once. The source material was blood. The receptors originated from a man younger than 35 with Graves' hyperthyroidism.

This rearrangement joins TRBV7-9 to TRBJ2-1; D unresolved. Per germline, CDR1 SEHNR and CDR2 FQNEAQ (reference sequence). The CDR3 runs to 15 residues. V was cut by 5 bases and J by 8 bases, with 19 bases left in between. CDR3 in amino acids: CASSLHGERNDEQFF. The CDR3 DNA reads as TGTGCCAGCAGCCTCCATGGCGAGAGGAACGATGAGCAGTTCTTC.

This clonotype was seen only a few times. The chain recombines TRBV7-8 with TRBJ2-5; TRBD2 aligns across 11 bases. The germline gives CDR1 SGHVS, CDR2 FQNEAQ. V shed 3 bases and J 0 bases; nucleotides not matched to a gene: 3. This CDR3 has 16 amino acids. The CDR3 DNA sequence: TGTGCCAGCAGCTTTAGGACTAGCGGGCACCAAGAGACCCAGTACTTC. Encoded protein: CASSFRTSGHQETQYF.

This clonotype was seen ten or more times. This chain links TRBV5-5 with TRBJ1-2; no definite D call. Germline V lookup: CDR1 SGHKS, CDR2 YYEKEE (reference sequence). V was trimmed by 5 bases and J by 7 bases, leaving 21 bases between them. The CDR3 covers 15 residues. The chain's CDR3 is CASSLKGPQATGYTF. The CDR3 nucleotides are TGTGCCAGCAGTTTAAAAGGGCCTCAGGCTACTGGCTACACCTTC.

The genes are TRBV2 and TRBJ2-5; D is unclear. Germline CDR1 is SNHLY and CDR2 is FYNNEI. CDR3 length: 10 amino acids. V lost 4 bases to trimming and J lost 13 bases, with 10 bases between them. CDR3 bases: TGTGCCAGCAGTGGATCCGTTCGGTACTTC. Translated, it gives CASSGSVRYF.

This clonotype was seen at least ten times. The rearrangement joins TRBV2 to TRBJ2-7; 13 nucleotides align to TRBD2. V lost 1 base to trimming and J lost 9 bases; unmatched junction nucleotides: 3. CDR3 length equals 14 residues. CDR1 is SNHLY, CDR2 FYNNEI, per germline. CDR3 nucleotides: TGTGCCAGCAGTGAAGGGACTAGCGGGAGAGTGCAGTACTTC. As protein: CASSEGTSGRVQYF.

V gene TRBV7-8 combines with J gene TRBJ2-1, with D hard to call. The CDR3 is 13 amino acids. In germline, CDR1 is SGHVS, CDR2 FQNEAQ. Trimming removed 1 base at V and 6 bases at J, with 7 bases between. CDR3: CASSLGFSNEQFF. CDR3 bases: TGTGCCAGCAGCTTAGGGTTCTCCAATGAGCAGTTCTTC.

A word on this clonotype: One end of the junction fails to match germline, which may point to a read error. The chain uses TRBV30 and TRBJ1-1; D not certain. The CDR3 extends over 13 amino acids. CDR1 and CDR2 from the germline V gene are GTSNPN and SVGIG (reference sequence). The chain's CDR3 is CAWSADGNAEAFF. The CDR3 DNA reads TGTGCCTGGAGTGCCGACGGGAACGCTGAAGCTTTCTTT.

This clonotype was recorded at least ten times. The chain links TRBV5-6 to TRBJ2-1; D gene uncertain. Germline V CDR1 and CDR2: SGHDT, YYEEEE. CDR3 length equals 13 residues. Trimming removed 10 bases from V and 0 bases from J, with 11 bases in between. CDR3 nucleotide sequence: TGTGCCTACATGCGAGGCTCCTACAATGAGCAGTTCTTC. As protein: CAYMRGSYNEQFF.

This clonotype was counted ten times or more. The V and J genes are TRBV7-6 and TRBJ2-7, with 12 bases that match TRBD2. The CDR3 has 15 residues. In germline, CDR1 is SGHVS, CDR2 FNYEAQ. The trim removed 1 base at V and 3 bases at J, leaving 1 base unmatched. DNA for the CDR3: TGTGCCAGCAGCTTAGGGACTAGCGGGATCTACGAGCAGTACTTC. Translation: CASSLGTSGIYEQYF.

The chain has TRBV5-1 and TRBJ2-2; D uncertain. CDR1 is SGHRS and CDR2 is YFSETQ in the germline V gene. V lost 2 bases and J lost 6, with 5 bases in between. CDR3 length equals 12 residues. CDR3 in DNA: TGCGCCAGCAGCTTCCTCGCCGGGGAGCTGTTTTTT. Protein product: CASSFLAGELFF.

In its sample, this clonotype was seen many times. The chain employs TRBV28 and TRBJ1-2; a possible D gene is TRBD1 (6 bases). The CDR3 runs 13 residues. The V end lost 6 bases, the J end lost 5 bases, and 13 bases lay between the germline ends. Per germline, CDR1 MDHEN and CDR2 SYDVKM. This CDR3 is CASSPGGLYGYTF. The CDR3 DNA follows: TGTGCCAGCAGCCCGGGGGGGCTGTATGGCTACACCTTC.

This clonotype has more than one count but fewer than ten. V is TRBV28 and J is TRBJ2-4; 7 nucleotides agree with TRBD2. The germline V gene encodes CDR1 MDHEN and CDR2 SYDVKM. Trimming at V came to 3 bases and at J to 8 bases, leaving 13 bases not matched to a gene. The CDR3 sequence is 16 residues long. Written as DNA, the CDR3 is TGTGCCAGCAGTTTGGGAGCGGGATGGAGTTGGTACATTCAGTACTTC. Translation: CASSLGAGWSWYIQYF.

On this clonotype: This sequence may be a read error, since a much larger clone differs from it by one base. The J gene is TRBJ2-7, the V gene TRBV6-2 or TRBV6-3; the D call may be TRBD1 or TRBD2 (5 bases each). Trimming pared 4 bases from V and 7 bases from J, leaving 35 bases between. CDR3 length equals 20 residues. The V gene's germline CDR1 is MNHEY and CDR2 SVGEGT. CDR3 protein: CASSSRDFSQDCGGIGEQYF. The CDR3 coding sequence is TGTGCCAGCAGTTCTCGAGACTTCTCCCAGGATTGTGGGGGAATTGGGGAGCAGTACTTC.

This clonotype has ten or more counts. V and J are TRBV7-9 and TRBJ2-5; no definite D call. Germline V lookup: CDR1 SEHNR, CDR2 FQNEAQ (reference sequence). The CDR3 length is 11 residues. Trimming took off 5 bases at V and 3 bases at J, with 4 bases between the two ends. The CDR3 DNA reads as TGTGCCAGCAGCATAGAAGAGACCCAGTACTTC. This encodes CASSIEETQYF. Based on the CDR3 plus reference TRBV7-9 and TRBJ2-5, the full variable domain is DTGVSQNPRHKITKRGQNVTFRCDPISEHNRLYWYRQTLGQGPEFLTYFQNEAQLEKSRLLSDRFSAERPKGSFSTLEIQRTEQGDSAMYLCASSIEETQYFGPGTRLLVL.

With regard to this clonotype: One base away lies a much larger clone, so this may be a sequencing read error. CDR3 sequence (DNA): TGTGCCAGCACCTCAGGGGGAGCAAAAAACGTTCAGTACTTC. It is translated as CASTSGGAKNVQYF. This chain links TRBV28 with TRBJ2-4, with 7 bases lining up with TRBD1. CDR1 is MDHEN, CDR2 SYDVKM, per germline. The CDR3 is made up of 14 amino acids.

This clonotype was seen ten or more times. The chain's CDR3 is CASTKQGLVPNEQFF. The CDR3 DNA reads TGTGCCAGCACTAAGCAGGGTTTGGTCCCCAATGAGCAGTTCTTC. The gene calls are TRBV2 and TRBJ2-1; perhaps TRBD1 as D (5 bases). Per the germline V gene, CDR1 is SNHLY and CDR2 is FYNNEI. This CDR3 is 15 amino acids long. V was cut by 7 bases and J by 6 bases, with 19 bases left in between.

The V gene is TRBV27, the J gene TRBJ2-2, with 8 bases identical to TRBD2. Germline V gene data show CDR1 as MNHEY and CDR2 as SMNVEV (reference sequence). The CDR3 sequence is 18 residues long. V dropped 7 bases and J dropped 6; count of bases not matched to a gene: 19. The CDR3 sequence is CASTGGVAGNIRSGELFF. DNA for the CDR3: TGTGCCAGCACCGGGGGGGTAGCGGGAAATATCAGGTCCGGGGAGCTGTTTTTT.

This clonotype showed up many times. The V gene is TRBV6-1, the J gene TRBJ2-5, with 13 bases fitting TRBD2. There are 19 residues in the CDR3. J lost 5 bases, V lost 5 bases, and 17 bases had no gene match. Germline CDR1 reads MNHNS; CDR2 reads SASEGT. Here the CDR3 DNA reads TGTGCCAGCAGTCTACCCCCTCGCGGACTAGCGGGAGCTTCGGAGACCCAGTACTTC. The encoded protein is CASSLPPRGLAGASETQYF.

The rearrangement joins TRBV19 to TRBJ1-5; TRBD1 is a possible D gene (6 bases). The CDR3 is made up of 15 amino acids. V was clipped by 5 bases and J by 1 base, with 12 bases between them. CDR1 and CDR2 (germline): LNHDA, SQIVND (reference sequence). The CDR3 nucleotides read TGTGCCAGTAGTCCCCGCGGACAGAGCAATCAGCCCCAGCATTTT. It translates to CASSPRGQSNQPQHF.

This clonotype was counted many times. The chain joins TRBV27 to TRBJ1-5; D may be TRBD1 (5 bases). Trimming removed 1 base from V and 7 bases from J, with 11 bases in between. CDR3 length: 14 residues. CDR1 MNHEY and CDR2 SMNVEV come from the germline V gene (reference sequence). DNA of the CDR3: TGTGCCAGCAGTTTATACGAGGGGATCCAGCCCCAGCATTTT. The encoded protein is CASSLYEGIQPQHF.

This clonotype was seen repeatedly, ten times or more. The J gene is TRBJ1-3, the V gene TRBV28; no clear D gene. Trimming cost V 4 bases and J 0 bases, with 10 bases left between them. The CDR3 is 15 residues long. Germline lookup yields CDR1 MDHEN and CDR2 SYDVKM. Written as DNA, the CDR3 is TGTGCCAGCAGTTCCTCCGGCCGCTCTGGAAACACCATATATTTT. It specifies CASSSSGRSGNTIYF.

V is TRBV20-1 and J is TRBJ1-1; D unclear. The CDR3 has 13 amino acids. From germline, CDR1 is DFQATT and CDR2 SNEGSKA (reference sequence). Trimming removed 5 bases at V and 4 bases at J, with 14 bases between. The CDR3 bases are TGCAGTGCTTGGACTGCTCCGGGCACTGAAGCTTTCTTT. This translates into CSAWTAPGTEAFF.

This chain joins TRBV12-5 and TRBJ2-2; 12 bases line up with TRBD2. The V gene's germline CDR1 is LGHNT and CDR2 FRNRAP. The V and J ends lost 5 bases and 4 bases, in that order; junction bases with no gene match: 5. The CDR3 has 16 residues. The CDR3 nucleotides read TGTGCTAGTGGTCCGACTAGCGGGGGACCCACCGGGGAGCTGTTTTTT. Translating it yields CASGPTSGGPTGELFF.

The J gene is TRBJ2-1, the V gene TRBV6-2 or TRBV6-3; 12 nucleotides align to TRBD2. Per germline, CDR1 MNHEY and CDR2 SVGEGT. The CDR3 is 23 residues long. The junction had 19 bases not matched to a gene; V was cut back by 1 base and J by 0 bases. CDR3 in amino acids: CASSYYNRGRRTSGTLSYNEQFF. CDR3 nucleotide sequence: TGTGCCAGCAGTTACTACAACAGGGGGCGACGGACTAGCGGGACCCTCTCCTACAATGAGCAGTTCTTC.